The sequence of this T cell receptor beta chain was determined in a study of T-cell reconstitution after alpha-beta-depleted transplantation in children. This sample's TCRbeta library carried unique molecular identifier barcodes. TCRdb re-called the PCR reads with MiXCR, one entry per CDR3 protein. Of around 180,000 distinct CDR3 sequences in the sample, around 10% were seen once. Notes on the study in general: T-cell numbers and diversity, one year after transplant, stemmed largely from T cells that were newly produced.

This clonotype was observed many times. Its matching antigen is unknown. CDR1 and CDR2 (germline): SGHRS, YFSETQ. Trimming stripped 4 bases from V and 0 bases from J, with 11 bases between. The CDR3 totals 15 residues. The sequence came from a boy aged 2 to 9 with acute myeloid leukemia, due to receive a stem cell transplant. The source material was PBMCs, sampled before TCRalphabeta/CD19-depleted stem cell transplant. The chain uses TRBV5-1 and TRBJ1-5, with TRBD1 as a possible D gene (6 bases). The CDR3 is CASSEQGGSNQPQHF. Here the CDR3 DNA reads TGCGCCAGCAGCGAACAGGGAGGTAGCAATCAGCCCCAGCATTTT.